The rows below give T cell receptor beta chains drawn from one sample of a study of response to subunit inactivated influenza vaccine. Using its own MiXCR run on the RT-PCR reads, TCRdb lists one record per CDR3 protein. The sample lists about 240,000 distinct CDR3 sequences, 9% to 15% occurring once. Here the sequenced sample was non-naive T cells sorted from PBMCs, taken around two weeks before vaccination. These TCRs come from a man in his fifties who received an inactivated influenza vaccine. Both conserved end residues are part of each CDR3. The D gene is left open where the match is weak. The listing skips clone size in some rows; elsewhere it reads once, few, many or a size class.

v_gene	j_gene	d_gene	abundance	CDR3aa	CDR3nt
TRBV12-3/TRBV12-4	TRBJ2-5	TRBD2	-	CASSMIAGGLQETQYF	TGTGCCAGCAGTATGATAGCGGGGGGGCTCCAAGAGACCCAGTACTTC
TRBV4-3	TRBJ1-1	-	many	CASSPRSGRLDTEAFF	TGCGCCAGCAGCCCCCGGAGCGGCAGGCTAGACACTGAAGCTTTCTTT
TRBV7-8	TRBJ2-5	TRBD2	many	CASSTSGGRIETQYF	TGTGCCAGCAGCACGAGCGGGGGGCGGATTGAGACCCAGTACTTC
TRBV27	TRBJ1-1	-	few	CASSLSSGLNTEAFF	TGTGCCAGCAGTTTATCGTCCGGGTTGAACACTGAAGCTTTCTTT
TRBV5-1	TRBJ2-7	TRBD1	many	CASSSKQGASYEQYF	TGCGCCAGCAGCTCGAAACAGGGGGCCTCCTACGAGCAGTACTTC
TRBV14	TRBJ2-3	-	few	CASSQNRVTDTQYF	TGTGCCAGCAGCCAGAATAGGGTAACAGATACGCAGTATTTT
TRBV12-3/TRBV12-4	TRBJ1-3	-	many	CASSRTRAISGNTIYF	TGTGCCAGCAGTCGGACACGGGCGATCTCTGGAAACACCATATATTTT
TRBV4-2	TRBJ1-6	-	many	CASSQRTLGTSPLHF	TGTGCCAGCAGCCAAAGGACACTAGGAACCTCACCCCTCCACTTT
TRBV28	TRBJ2-1	TRBD2	few	CASSFPPLGGGPVGEQFF	TGTGCCAGCAGTTTTCCCCCCTTGGGGGGAGGGCCGGTTGGGGAGCAGTTCTTC
TRBV20-1	TRBJ2-1	-	many	CSARDSGPRGNEQFF	TGCAGTGCTAGAGATAGCGGTCCCCGTGGGAATGAGCAGTTCTTC
TRBV2	TRBJ2-5	TRBD1	few	CASREGTGEETQYF	TGTGCCAGCAGAGAGGGGACAGGGGAAGAGACCCAGTACTTC
TRBV12-3/TRBV12-4	TRBJ2-7	-	few	CAFSFAGSSRGRKYEQYF	TGTGCCTTCAGTTTCGCCGGTAGCTCCAGGGGCCGAAAATACGAGCAGTACTTC
TRBV20-1	TRBJ2-1	TRBD2	-	CSAWTSGTYNEQFF	TGCAGTGCTTGGACTAGCGGTACCTACAATGAGCAGTTCTTC
TRBV2	TRBJ1-5	TRBD1	-	CASSAEQGGNQPQHF	TGTGCCAGCAGTGCAGAACAGGGGGGCAATCAGCCCCAGCATTTT
TRBV20-1	TRBJ2-3	-	-	CSGRGASTDTQYF	TGCAGTGGCCGGGGGGCGAGCACAGATACGCAGTATTTT
TRBV18	TRBJ1-4	TRBD1	few	CASSPSPGTANEKLFF	TGTGCCAGCTCACCAAGTCCCGGGACAGCAAATGAAAAACTGTTTTTT
TRBV15	TRBJ1-4	-	few	CATSREQMKGDEKLFF	TGTGCCACCAGCAGGGAACAGATGAAAGGGGATGAAAAACTGTTTTTT
TRBV10-1	TRBJ2-2	TRBD2	-	CAITNRRGCRTSGGQAGELFF	TGCGCCATTACCAACAGAAGGGGTTGTAGGACTAGCGGGGGGCAGGCCGGGGAGCTGTTTTTT
TRBV20-1	TRBJ1-2	TRBD1	many	CSAPYRTGAGYTF	TGCAGTGCCCCGTATCGGACAGGTGCGGGCTACACCTTC
TRBV6-2/TRBV6-3	TRBJ1-5	-	many	CASSSRGSNQPQHF	TGTGCCAGCAGTTCCAGGGGTAGCAATCAGCCCCAGCATTTT
TRBV24-1	TRBJ2-1	-	many	CATSISGNLNEQFF	TGTGCCACCAGTATCTCGGGGAATCTCAATGAGCAGTTCTTC
TRBV19	TRBJ2-1	TRBD1	-	CASSIQGGQGNEQFF	TGTGCCAGTAGTATCCAGGGGGGACAGGGGAATGAGCAGTTCTTC
TRBV10-3	TRBJ1-2	-	-	CAIPGGASRYGYTF	TGTGCCATTCCCGGGGGGGCGAGTCGCTATGGCTACACCTTC
TRBV12-3/TRBV12-4	TRBJ2-5	TRBD1	few	CASSFRGPIETQYF	TGTGCCAGCAGTTTCAGGGGGCCTATAGAGACCCAGTACTTC
TRBV19	TRBJ2-1	-	-	CASSIGQGIKGEQFF	TGTGCCAGTAGTATAGGGCAGGGGATCAAAGGTGAGCAGTTCTTC
TRBV5-1	TRBJ2-3	TRBD1	many	CASSHGQGGRTDTQYF	TGCGCCAGCAGCCACGGACAGGGGGGACGGACAGATACGCAGTATTTT